This T cell receptor (beta chain) emerged from a study of T cell responses to AZD1222 COVID-19 vaccine. Findings and caveats of the study: Spike-specific TCR breadth and depth were elevated following two AZD1222 doses.

A remark on this clone: What it binds is unknown.

The trim removed 4 bases at V and 2 bases at J, leaving 5 bases unmatched. The V gene's germline CDR1 is SGHRS and CDR2 YFSETQ. This CDR3 region has 14 residues. TCRdb keeps only in-frame clones here, not all; method: immunoSEQ multiplex PCR. This table holds approximately 200,000 clones, almost 90% found once. V usage is TRBV5-1 and J usage is TRBJ1-2, with 7 bases aligning to TRBD1. The sequence derives from an adult in good health. Here the sequenced sample was peripheral blood, taken on day 0 of AZD1222 vaccination. The CDR3 sequence is CASSRTTGNYGYTF. Written as DNA, the CDR3 is TGCGCCAGCAGCCGAACGACAGGGAACTATGGCTACACCTTC.